The 18 T cell receptor beta chains reported below all come from one sample, sequenced in a study of neoadjuvant anti-PD-1 for oral cavity cancer. This table comes from immunoSEQ multiplex PCR, and its TCRdb copy is limited to in-frame clones, with some not included. Seen here are 50,000 to 65,000 clones, approximately 79% observed once, and the top ten hold 2.6%. Sequences were derived from PBMCs, sampled before nivolumab (anti-PD-1) treatment. The receptor set was obtained from a person aged 40-85 years with oral cavity squamous cell carcinoma.

The chain is built from TRBV7-6 and TRBJ1-5; D is uncertain. Germline assignment: CDR1 SGHVS and CDR2 FNYEAQ. CDR3 length equals 15 residues. With 1 base removed from V and 4 bases from J, the gap between germline ends came to 11 bases. The CDR3 loop reads CASSLEEGWNQPQHF. Here the CDR3 DNA reads TGTGCCAGCAGCTTAGAGGAGGGATGGAATCAGCCCCAGCATTTT.

This clone occurred a few times. This chain joins TRBV19 and TRBJ1-2; 7 bases are a match to TRBD1. The CDR3 runs 14 residues. After removal of 2 bases from V and 5 bases from J, the junction contained 5 bases not matched to a gene. The germline gives CDR1 LNHDA, CDR2 SQIVND (reference sequence). CDR3 region: CASSISAGGYGYTF. The CDR3 nucleotides are TGTGCCAGTAGTATATCGGCAGGGGGGTATGGCTACACCTTC.

V usage is TRBV7-2 and J usage is TRBJ1-3; possible D gene TRBD1, 6 bases. CDR3 length equals 14 residues. The V gene's germline CDR1 is SGHTA and CDR2 FQGNSA. V was trimmed by 11 bases and J by 0 bases, leaving 14 bases between them. CDR3 residues: CASHQQGSGNTIYF. The DNA for the CDR3 is TGTGCCTCACACCAACAGGGCTCTGGAAACACCATATATTTT.

V gene TRBV7-2 combines with J gene TRBJ2-1, with 11 positions matching TRBD2. CDR1 SGHTA and CDR2 FQGNSA come from the germline V gene. Trimming at V came to 1 base and at J to 8 bases, leaving 4 bases not matched to a gene. This CDR3 comprises 15 residues. The chain's CDR3 is CASSLVVSGRDEQFF. The CDR3 region has the DNA TGTGCCAGCAGCTTAGTGGTTAGCGGGAGGGATGAGCAGTTCTTC.

Only one count was recorded for this clone. The V call is TRBV5-6, the J call TRBJ1-1; a possible D gene is TRBD1 (6 bases). V lost 0 bases to trimming and J lost 1 base, with 16 bases between them. Germline assignment: CDR1 SGHDT and CDR2 YYEEEE. There are 17 residues in the CDR3. The CDR3 here is CASSLAPTQGGNTEAFF. CDR3 nucleotides: TGTGCCAGCAGCTTGGCCCCGACACAGGGTGGGAACACTGAAGCTTTCTTT.

The CDR3 nucleotides are TGCGCCAGCAGCTTGGCGCCGGTGGGAAGCAACTATGGCTACACCTTC. The encoded protein is CASSLAPVGSNYGYTF. V gene TRBV5-1 combines with J gene TRBJ1-2; D unclear. Germline values: CDR1 SGHRS, CDR2 YFSETQ. CDR3 length: 16 amino acids. V was cut by 0 bases and J by 2 bases, with 14 bases left in between. Filled out from reference TRBV5-1 and TRBJ1-2, the complete variable domain reads KAGVTQTPRYLIKTRGQQVTLSCSPISGHRSVSWYQQTPGQGLQFLFEYFSETQRNKGNFPGRFSGRQFSNSRSEMNVSTLELGDSALYLCASSLAPVGSNYGYTFGSGTRLTVV.

J is TRBJ2-2 and V is TRBV15; D perhaps matches TRBD2 (6 bases). Trimming shortened V by 0 bases and J by 7 bases, and 12 bases separated the two germline ends. The CDR3 contains 15 residues. Germline V gene lookup returns CDR1 LNHNV and CDR2 YYDKDF (reference sequence). CDR3 DNA sequence: TGTGCCACCAGCAGAGATTTGGGGGGAGGCGGGGAGCTGTTTTTT. Translated, it gives CATSRDLGGGGELFF.

The genes are TRBV7-2 and TRBJ2-3, with 12 positions matching TRBD2. The V gene's germline CDR1 is SGHTA and CDR2 FQGNSA. Losses at the gene ends were 7 bases for V and 4 bases for J; bases not matched to a gene: 18. The CDR3 spans 19 residues. The CDR3 DNA reads as TGTGCCAGCACCCCGCGACGGGCTAGCGGGGGGGCCCCACCAGATACGCAGTATTTT. It encodes CASTPRRASGGAPPDTQYF.

This clone showed up just a few times. The chain links TRBV5-6 to TRBJ2-6; D is perhaps TRBD2 (5 bases). V was shortened by 1 base and J by 8 bases, with 13 bases between the two germline ends. Germline V gene sequence: CDR1 SGHDT, CDR2 YYEEEE. The CDR3 has 15 amino acids. CDR3 loop: CASSLIPDYSNVLTF. Written as DNA, the CDR3 is TGTGCCAGCAGCTTGATTCCCGACTATTCCAACGTCCTGACTTTC.

The rearrangement uses TRBV2 and TRBJ2-2; maybe TRBD2 (6 bases). Per the germline V gene, CDR1 is SNHLY and CDR2 is FYNNEI. The CDR3 is 15 residues long. V lost 2 bases and J lost 0, with 7 bases in between. This CDR3 is CASSETGANTGELFF. In DNA form, the CDR3 reads TGTGCCAGCAGTGAAACGGGGGCGAACACCGGGGAGCTGTTTTTT.

This clone occurred once. The chain links TRBV9 to TRBJ1-3; D ambiguous. The germline V gene has CDR1 SGDLS and CDR2 YYNGEE. The length of the CDR3 is 16 residues. Between the trimmed V and J ends, which lost 3 bases and 2 bases, there was a span of 15 bases. CDR3 amino acids: CASSGPGGGAGNTIYF. Here the CDR3 DNA reads TGTGCCAGCAGCGGCCCTGGTGGCGGGGCTGGAAACACCATATATTTT.

This chain's CDR3 is CASSPTGLQYNEQFF. The CDR3 bases are TGTGCCAGCAGCCCCACGGGACTACAGTACAATGAGCAGTTCTTC. The chain has TRBV14 and TRBJ2-1; the match to TRBD2 covers 7 bases. With V trimmed by 4 bases and J by 4 bases, 7 bases remained unmatched. CDR1 and CDR2 from the germline V gene are SGHDN and FVKESK. The CDR3 extends over 15 amino acids.

The chain links TRBV5-6 to TRBJ1-1; D ambiguous. Germline-derived CDR1 and CDR2 are SGHDT and YYEEEE. The CDR3 sequence is 14 residues long. V was cut by 0 bases and J by 0 bases, with 6 bases left in between. This chain's CDR3 is CASSLGRVNTEAFF. CDR3 bases: TGTGCCAGCAGCTTGGGTCGGGTGAACACTGAAGCTTTCTTT.

The rearrangement joins TRBV27 to TRBJ2-7; perhaps TRBD1 as D (5 bases). Germline V gene lookup returns CDR1 MNHEY and CDR2 SMNVEV (reference sequence). The CDR3 has 13 amino acids. Trimming took off 5 bases at V and 4 bases at J, with 12 bases between the two ends. The CDR3 sequence: CASSPRTLYEQYF. The CDR3 DNA sequence: TGTGCCAGCAGTCCGCGGACATTATACGAGCAGTACTTC.

This clone was observed a few times. This chain connects TRBV5-4 to TRBJ1-2, with D perhaps TRBD1 (5 bases). V gave up 5 bases and J gave up 4 bases, with 15 bases separating them. The CDR3 has 14 residues. Germline loops: CDR1 SGHNT, CDR2 YYREEE (reference sequence). CDR3 in amino acids: CASSFQGQSYGYTF. CDR3 DNA: TGTGCCAGCAGTTTTCAGGGTCAGAGCTATGGCTACACCTTC. The variable domain in full, with the rest retrieved from reference TRBV5-4 and TRBJ1-2, is ETGVTQSPTHLIKTRGQQVTLRCSSQSGHNTVSWYQQALGQGPQFIFQYYREEENGRGNFPPRFSGLQFPNYSSELNVNALELDDSALYLCASSFQGQSYGYTFGSGTRLTVV.

The CDR3 coding sequence is TGTGCCAGCAGCCAAGATAACGGATTTACCTATGGCTACACCTTC. Translated, it gives CASSQDNGFTYGYTF. This rearrangement joins TRBV4-2 to TRBJ1-2; the D is unclear. The ends were cut back, 0 bases at V and 4 bases at J, with 12 bases in the middle. This CDR3 contains 15 residues. Germline V CDR1 and CDR2: LGHNA, YNFKEQ.

The chain links TRBV18 to TRBJ1-6; D ambiguous. The CDR3 covers 12 residues. CDR1 KGHSH and CDR2 LQKENI come from the germline V gene. Trimming took off 5 bases at V and 4 bases at J, with 3 bases between the two ends. CDR3 in amino acids: CASSEYNSPLHF. The DNA for the CDR3 is TGTGCCAGCTCAGAATATAATTCACCCCTCCACTTT.

Only one count was recorded for this clone. The rearrangement links TRBV6-1 to TRBJ2-5; 7 bases line up with TRBD1. This CDR3 region has 14 residues. Trimming took 10 bases from V and 4 from J; bases not matched to a gene: 12. Per the germline V gene, CDR1 is MNHNS and CDR2 is SASEGT. The CDR3 DNA reads TGTGCCAACCCGCCCAGGGGGTTCTTAGAGACCCAGTACTTC. Translation gives CANPPRGFLETQYF.